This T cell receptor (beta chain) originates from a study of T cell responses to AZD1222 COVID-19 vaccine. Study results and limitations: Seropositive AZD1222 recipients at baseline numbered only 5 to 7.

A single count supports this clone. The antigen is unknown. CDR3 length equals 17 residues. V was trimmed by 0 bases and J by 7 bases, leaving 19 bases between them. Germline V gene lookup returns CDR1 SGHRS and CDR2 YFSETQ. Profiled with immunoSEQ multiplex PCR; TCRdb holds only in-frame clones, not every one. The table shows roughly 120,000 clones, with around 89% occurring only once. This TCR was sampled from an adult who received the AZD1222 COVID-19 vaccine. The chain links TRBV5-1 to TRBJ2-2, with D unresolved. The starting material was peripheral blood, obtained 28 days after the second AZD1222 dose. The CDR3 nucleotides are TGCGCCAGCAGCTTGGTTAGTCACACCCCGAAAGACGGGGAGCTGTTTTTT. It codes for CASSLVSHTPKDGELFF.